The 31 T cell receptor beta chains reported below all come from one sample, sequenced in a study of control samples from healthy donors and cancer patients. Measured with immunoSEQ multiplex PCR; TCRdb has only the in-frame clones, and not every one. Found here are about 120,000 clones, around 87% of them singletons; the top ten hold around 9.4%. The sample comprised blood. The source is a man between 40 and 49 years old in good health.

The chain combines TRBV11-2 with TRBJ1-1, with D perhaps TRBD1 (5 bases). Per the germline V gene, CDR1 is SGHAT and CDR2 is FQNNGV. The CDR3 runs to 17 residues. V shed 1 base and J shed 1 base, with 16 bases lying between them. CDR3 in amino acids: CASSLVRGARANTEAFF. The CDR3 DNA sequence: TGTGCCAGCAGCTTAGTACGGGGTGCCAGGGCGAACACTGAAGCTTTCTTT.

The chain links TRBV7-2 to TRBJ2-1; the match to TRBD2 covers 9 bases. Germline CDR1 is SGHTA and CDR2 is FQGNSA. Trimming at V came to 5 bases and at J to 4 bases, leaving 6 bases not matched to a gene. The CDR3 loop spans 15 amino acids. This CDR3 reads CASSLTSGPYNEQFF. CDR3 coding DNA: TGTGCCAGCAGCCTGACTAGCGGACCTTACAATGAGCAGTTCTTC.

This chain links TRBV5-1 with TRBJ2-1; 11 nucleotides match TRBD2. From germline, CDR1 is SGHRS and CDR2 YFSETQ. V gave up 4 bases and J gave up 0 bases; unmatched junction bases: 3. The CDR3 length is 16 residues. The CDR3 DNA reads TGCGCCAGCAGCCGACTAGCGGGGAGCTCCTACAATGAGCAGTTCTTC. Its protein is CASSRLAGSSYNEQFF.

The chain links TRBV9 to TRBJ2-3, with 15 positions matching TRBD2. V shed 7 bases, J shed 1 base, and the junction held 10 bases outside the gene matches. The CDR3 is 18 amino acids. Germline V gene lookup returns CDR1 SGDLS and CDR2 YYNGEE. CDR3 residues: CASGAGLAGGFGTDTQYF. The CDR3 DNA reads TGTGCCAGCGGGGCTGGACTAGCGGGGGGGTTTGGCACAGATACGCAGTATTTT.

The chain employs TRBV4-1 and TRBJ1-5; tentative D call: TRBD1 (6 bases). Trimming took off 1 base at V and 4 bases at J, with 20 bases between the two ends. The CDR3 has 18 residues. CDR1 and CDR2 from the germline V gene are MGHRA and YSYEKL. The CDR3 DNA sequence: TGCGCCAGCAGCCAAGGGCTCTTTGGACAGAAACGAAATCAGCCCCAGCATTTT. Translation: CASSQGLFGQKRNQPQHF.

The chain links TRBV11-2 to TRBJ1-1; D perhaps matches TRBD1 (6 bases). V dropped 0 bases and J dropped 4 bases, with 9 bases sitting between them. Looked up from germline, CDR1 is SGHAT and CDR2 is FQNNGV. This CDR3 contains 14 residues. Written as DNA, the CDR3 is TGTGCCAGCAGCTTAGACAGGGGTGGCACTGAAGCTTTCTTT. Translation gives CASSLDRGGTEAFF.

The chain uses TRBV25-1 and TRBJ2-4; 8 bases are a match to TRBD2. The CDR3 runs 17 residues. Trimming cost V 1 base and J 2 bases; bases outside gene matches: 7. The germline V gene has CDR1 MGHDK and CDR2 SYGVNS. The CDR3 DNA follows: TGTGCCAGCAGTGAATCCGGGGGGGGCTTAACCAAAAACATTCAGTACTTC. The encoded protein is CASSESGGGLTKNIQYF.

This chain joins TRBV7-7 and TRBJ2-1; 8 bases match TRBD2. The CDR3 has 17 residues. CDR1 and CDR2 from the germline V gene are SSHAT and FNYEAQ (reference sequence). J was trimmed by 3 bases and V by 1 base; bases with no gene match: 8. The CDR3 region is CASSLGPAGELYNEQFF. The CDR3 bases are TGTGCCAGCAGCTTAGGCCCAGCGGGGGAACTCTACAATGAGCAGTTCTTC.

The gene calls are TRBV7-3 and TRBJ2-5, with D possibly being TRBD2 (5 bases). The CDR3 is made up of 14 amino acids. CDR1 SGHTA and CDR2 FQGTGA come from the germline V gene. Trimming removed 4 bases at V and 3 bases at J, with 12 bases between. The CDR3 here is CASSSRAREETQYF. DNA for the CDR3: TGTGCCAGCAGCTCCAGAGCGAGGGAAGAGACCCAGTACTTC. Complete variable domain (other parts from reference TRBV7-3 and TRBJ2-5): GAGVSQTPSNKVTEKGKYVELRCDPISGHTALYWYRQSLGQGPEFLIYFQGTGAADDSGLPNDRFFAVRPEGSVSTLKIQRTERGDSAVYLCASSSRAREETQYFGPGTRLLVL.

CDR3 region: CAWSGMAPGQGDTGELFF. The CDR3 nucleotides read TGTGCCTGGAGTGGCATGGCCCCAGGACAGGGCGACACCGGGGAGCTGTTTTTT. The rearrangement uses TRBV30 and TRBJ2-2, with 8 bases aligning to TRBD1. The V and J ends lost 1 base and 3 bases, in that order; junction bases with no gene match: 13. CDR1 is GTSNPN, CDR2 SVGIG, per germline (reference sequence). The CDR3 totals 18 residues.

The chain employs TRBV4-1 and TRBJ2-7, with a weak D call TRBD1 (6 bases). The length of the CDR3 is 17 residues. Germline V gene data show CDR1 as MGHRA and CDR2 as YSYEKL. V was trimmed by 0 bases and J by 2 bases, leaving 17 bases between them. CDR3 DNA: TGCGCCAGCAGCCAAGAAGTTGGGTCAGGGGATACCTACGAGCAGTACTTC. It specifies CASSQEVGSGDTYEQYF.

On this clone: No conserved phenylalanine or tryptophan ends this CDR3, so it is likely a read error. The V call is TRBV12-3 or TRBV12-4, the J call TRBJ1-2; no reliable D call. V was cut by 4 bases and J by 8 bases, with 8 bases left in between. The CDR3 length is 11 residues. The CDR3 DNA reads as TGTGCCAGCAGTTACTCGCAGGGCTACACCCTC. It specifies CASSYSQGYTL.

The sample holds one count of this clone. The rearrangement joins TRBV3-1 (or the pseudogene TRBV3-2) to TRBJ1-3; D uncertain. This CDR3 comprises 13 residues. The germline V gene encodes CDR1 LGHDT and CDR2 YNNKEL (reference sequence). Trimming stripped 2 bases from V and 0 bases from J, with 2 bases between. The CDR3 protein is CASSQSSGNTIYF. CDR3 DNA: TGTGCCAGCAGCCAAAGCTCTGGAAACACCATATATTTT.

This clone was seen only once. V and J are TRBV19 and TRBJ2-1, with 8 bases fitting TRBD2. Germline V gene data show CDR1 as LNHDA and CDR2 as SQIVND (reference sequence). V lost 0 bases, J lost 11 bases, and 12 bases stayed unmatched. CDR3 size: 16 residues. CDR3 nucleotides: TGTGCCAGTAGTATAGATCTATCCAGCGGGGGCAACCAGCAGTTCTTC. Translating gives CASSIDLSSGGNQQFF.

J is TRBJ2-1 and V is TRBV15, with 8 positions matching TRBD1. V shed 4 bases and J 4 bases; nucleotides not matched to a gene: 6. This CDR3 comprises 15 residues. Germline V CDR1 and CDR2: LNHNV, YYDKDF (reference sequence). CDR3 bases: TGTGCCACCAGCAAAAGGACAGGGTGGTACAATGAGCAGTTCTTC. It codes for CATSKRTGWYNEQFF. Full variable domain (missing parts from reference TRBV15 and TRBJ2-1): DAMVIQNPRYQVTQFGKPVTLSCSQTLNHNVMYWYQQKSSQAPKLLFHYYDKDFNNEADTPDNFQSRRPNTSFCFLDIRSPGLGDTAMYLCATSKRTGWYNEQFFGPGTRLTVL.

CDR3 in DNA: TGTGCCAGCAGTTTTGGGATCGTTGAGACCCAGTACTTC. It is translated as CASSFGIVETQYF. The chain carries TRBV12-3 or TRBV12-4 and TRBJ2-5, with D unresolved. Trimming left V 3 bases short and J 5 bases short, with 10 bases between. The CDR3 length is 13 residues.

The J gene is TRBJ2-3, the V gene TRBV12-5; 10 nucleotides agree with TRBD2. The V segment lost 1 base and the J segment 6 bases; nucleotides outside the gene matches: 1. Germline V gives CDR1 LGHNT, CDR2 FRNRAP. This CDR3 has 14 amino acids. The CDR3 DNA reads TGTGCTAGTGGTTTGGAACTAGCGGGGGATACGCAGTATTTT. Its protein is CASGLELAGDTQYF.

The chain recombines TRBV29-1 with TRBJ2-2, with D perhaps matching TRBD1 (6 bases). CDR3 length: 15 amino acids. The germline CDR1 and CDR2 sequences are SQVTM and ANQGSEA. Trimming pared 0 bases from V and 1 base from J, leaving 9 bases between. CDR3 amino acids: CSVEEGRGNTGELFF. The CDR3 DNA reads TGCAGCGTTGAAGAGGGCAGGGGGAACACCGGGGAGCTGTTTTTT.

This chain joins TRBV24-1 and TRBJ2-1, with D unresolved. Deletions cut 4 bases from V and 4 bases from J, with 16 bases between. The CDR3 length is 16 residues. Germline V gene lookup returns CDR1 KGHDR and CDR2 SFDVKD. In DNA, the CDR3 is TGTGCCACCAGTGAACGACCGTCAACCGGGTACAATGAGCAGTTCTTC. It translates to CATSERPSTGYNEQFF.

The J gene is TRBJ2-2, the V gene TRBV15; TRBD1 agrees at 8 bases. This CDR3 has 18 residues. CDR1 is LNHNV and CDR2 is YYDKDF in the germline V gene (reference sequence). Trimming took 1 base from V and 7 from J; bases not matched to a gene: 14. The CDR3 loop is CATSRGASGGILGGELFF. The CDR3 nucleotides read TGTGCCACCAGCAGAGGCGCATCAGGGGGCATTCTGGGCGGGGAGCTGTTTTTT.

This chain connects TRBV5-6 to TRBJ1-1; 9 positions agree with TRBD1. V was pared by 2 bases and J by 6 bases, with 8 bases of the junction left unmatched. CDR3 length: 15 residues. Germline V gene data show CDR1 as SGHDT and CDR2 as YYEEEE. The CDR3 nucleotides read TGTGCCAGCAGCTTCCGGGACAGGGCTTTTTCTGAAGCTTTCTTT. Its protein is CASSFRDRAFSEAFF.

CDR3 bases: TGTGCCAGCAGCCGGGGACTAGCCCTAACCTACGAGCAGTACTTC. Its protein is CASSRGLALTYEQYF. V and J are TRBV7-2 and TRBJ2-7; 9 bases match TRBD2. Losses at the gene ends were 5 bases for V and 2 bases for J; bases not matched to a gene: 7. The CDR3 loop spans 15 amino acids. Germline V gene sequence: CDR1 SGHTA, CDR2 FQGNSA.

This clone was detected only once. The CDR3 DNA follows: TGTGCCACCAGCAGAGGGAGAGGGACAGGGGAGATCGCTGGAAACACCATATATTTT. This codes for CATSRGRGTGEIAGNTIYF. This chain joins TRBV15 and TRBJ1-3; 10 positions agree with TRBD1. Germline CDR1 and CDR2: LNHNV and YYDKDF (reference sequence). Unmatched junction bases numbered 11, after V lost 1 base and J lost 2 bases. The CDR3 covers 19 residues.

V and J are TRBV4-3 and TRBJ1-6; possible D gene TRBD1, 6 bases. V lost 0 bases to trimming and J lost 0 bases, with 15 bases between them. The CDR3 has 19 amino acids. Germline values: CDR1 LGHNA, CDR2 YSLEER. The chain's CDR3 is CASSQDSGAGSSYNSPLHF. The CDR3, as DNA: TGCGCCAGCAGCCAAGATTCGGGGGCAGGGAGCTCCTATAATTCACCCCTCCACTTT.

CDR3 protein: CASLAPPSAGANVLTF. The CDR3 DNA is TGTGCCAGCCTAGCTCCCCCCAGTGCTGGGGCCAACGTCCTGACTTTC. The genes are TRBV19 and TRBJ2-6, with D maybe TRBD2 (5 bases). CDR1 and CDR2 (germline): LNHDA, SQIVND (reference sequence). Trimming took off 9 bases at V and 2 bases at J, with 17 bases between the two ends. This CDR3 comprises 16 residues.

The J gene is TRBJ2-2, the V gene TRBV19; D remains ambiguous. Trimming removed 4 bases from V and 2 bases from J, with 8 bases in between. CDR3 length equals 14 residues. Germline CDR1 is LNHDA and CDR2 is SQIVND (reference sequence). The CDR3 nucleotides are TGTGCCAGTAGTACGACGGCTAACACCGGGGAGCTGTTTTTT. Its protein is CASSTTANTGELFF.

The genes are TRBV3-1 (or the pseudogene TRBV3-2) and TRBJ1-2; D ambiguous. Germline CDR1 and CDR2: LGHDT and YNNKEL (reference sequence). The CDR3 runs to 13 residues. Trimming removed 0 bases from V and 1 base from J, with 3 bases in between. CDR3 bases: TGTGCCAGCAGCCAAGACAGTAACTATGGCTACACCTTC. Protein sequence: CASSQDSNYGYTF.

The V and J genes are TRBV7-8 and TRBJ2-3; D call uncertain. V was cut by 2 bases and J by 4 bases, with 10 bases left in between. The CDR3 contains 14 residues. Germline CDR1 and CDR2: SGHVS and FQNEAQ. In nucleotides, the CDR3 is TGTGCCAGCAGCTTACCCAGAACCCCAGATACGCAGTATTTT. Amino acids: CASSLPRTPDTQYF.

V and J are TRBV20-1 and TRBJ2-3, with a weak D call TRBD1 (5 bases). This CDR3 spans 12 amino acids. V lost 3 bases and J 4 bases, leaving 8 bases between the germline ends. Germline V gene data show CDR1 as DFQATT and CDR2 as SNEGSKA (reference sequence). In nucleotides, the CDR3 is TGCAGTGCTAGTGGGGCCCCAGATACGCAGTATTTT. Its protein is CSASGAPDTQYF.

The J gene is TRBJ1-1, the V gene TRBV18; D is possibly TRBD1 (5 bases). V lost 3 bases and J 6 bases, leaving 8 bases between the germline ends. From germline, CDR1 is KGHSH and CDR2 LQKENI. The CDR3 runs 12 residues. The CDR3 DNA is TGTGCCAGCTCACCTTGGGGGGCTGAAGCTTTCTTT. Translated: CASSPWGAEAFF.

The rearrangement joins TRBV5-1 to TRBJ1-2, with a weak D call TRBD1 (5 bases). This CDR3 spans 13 amino acids. Germline V gives CDR1 SGHRS, CDR2 YFSETQ. The V gene lost 6 bases and the J gene lost 4 bases, with 13 bases spanning the gap. The CDR3 coding sequence is TGCGCCAGCACCATACCAGGGTTCTATGGCTACACCTTC. It is translated as CASTIPGFYGYTF. Supplemented by reference TRBV5-1 and TRBJ1-2, the full variable domain reads KAGVTQTPRYLIKTRGQQVTLSCSPISGHRSVSWYQQTPGQGLQFLFEYFSETQRNKGNFPGRFSGRQFSNSRSEMNVSTLELGDSALYLCASTIPGFYGYTFGSGTRLTVV.